The following is a TCR beta chain sequence with its context. The entry originates in a study of cytomegalovirus exposure and HLA in healthy donors. PCR was performed using 60 Vbeta and 13 Jbeta primers. TCRdb's copy holds only in-frame clones and misses some; the assay was immunoSEQ multiplex PCR. The sample records 150,000 to 200,000 clones, approximately 80% being singletons. This clonotype was sampled from a woman aged 50 to 65 in good health and CMV-seronegative. Sequencing was carried out using PBMCs.

The CDR3, as DNA: TGTGCCAGCAGCTTAGTCCTCTATGAGCAGTTCTTC. Protein product: CASSLVLYEQFF. This sequence joins TRBV7-9 and TRBJ2-1; no clear D gene. V was pared by 1 base and J by 8 bases, with 6 bases between. The germline CDR1 and CDR2 sequences are SEHNR and FQNEAQ (reference sequence). The CDR3 extends over 12 amino acids.